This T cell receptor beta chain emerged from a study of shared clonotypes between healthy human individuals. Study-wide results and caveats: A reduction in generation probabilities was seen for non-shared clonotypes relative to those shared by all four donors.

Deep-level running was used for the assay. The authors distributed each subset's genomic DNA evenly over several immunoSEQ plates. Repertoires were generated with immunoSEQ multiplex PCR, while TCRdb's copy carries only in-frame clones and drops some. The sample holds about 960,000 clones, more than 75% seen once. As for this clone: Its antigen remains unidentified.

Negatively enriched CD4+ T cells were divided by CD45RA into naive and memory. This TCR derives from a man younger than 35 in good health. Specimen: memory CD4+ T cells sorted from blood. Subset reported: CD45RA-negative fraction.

The CDR3: CASSFRDRGRGGGYTF. In nucleotides, the CDR3 is TGTGCCAGCAGTTTCCGGGACAGGGGGCGCGGGGGTGGCTACACCTTC. The chain employs TRBV6-5 and TRBJ1-2; 12 positions match TRBD1. The trim removed 4 bases at V and 7 bases at J, leaving 10 bases unmatched. The germline CDR1 and CDR2 sequences are MNHEY and SVGAGI. This CDR3 is built from 16 residues.